These T cell receptor beta chains were read from a single sample in a study of beta chain features in type 1 diabetes. Data came from immunoSEQ multiplex PCR; TCRdb stores just in-frame clones and leaves some out. The sample carries 110,000 to 150,000 clones, about 10% recorded once. The sample consisted of central memory CD4+ T cells from blood. These receptors came from a man aged 18 to 29 in good health. Each CDR3 is given with its conserved first and last residue. The order of the fields is CDR3 DNA, CDR3 protein, V gene, J gene, D gene, clone size. A D gene is named only where the DNA matches it firmly. Clone size appears in some rows only: once, few, many, or a class for an expanded clone.

TGTGCCAGCAGTCGAGGGACAGGGGAGGGCTACACCTTC	CASSRGTGEGYTF	TRBV7-2	TRBJ1-2	TRBD1	few
TGTGCCAGCCATCCCCCCGGGGGAGGGAACACCGGGGAGCTGTTTTTT	CASHPPGGGNTGELFF	TRBV25-1	TRBJ2-2	-	few
TGTGCCAGCGACAGACCTGGCTACACCTTC	CASDRPGYTF	TRBV6-5	TRBJ1-2	-	-
TGTGCCTGGGACAGGGGGCGGAACAATGAGCAGTTCTTC	CAWDRGRNNEQFF	TRBV30	TRBJ2-1	TRBD1	few
TGTGCCAGCAGCTTAGTTGGAGGGAAAGAGACCCAGTACTTC	CASSLVGGKETQYF	TRBV7-2	TRBJ2-5	-	-
TGCGCCAGCAGCCAGGACCGGGACACCGGTTACACTGAAGCTTTCTTT	CASSQDRDTGYTEAFF	TRBV4-1	TRBJ1-1	-	-
TGTGCCAGCAGCTTGCTCGGCCAGGGAGGCTATGGCTACACCTTC	CASSLLGQGGYGYTF	TRBV5-5	TRBJ1-2	-	few
TGTGCCAGCAGCTTAGGGCAGGGCGCAGATACGCAGTATTTT	CASSLGQGADTQYF	TRBV11-3	TRBJ2-3	-	few
TGTGCCACAACAGGAAAACCAAACTACGAGCAGTACTTC	CATTGKPNYEQYF	TRBV9	TRBJ2-7	-	few
TGTGCCAGCAGCAAAAGCGGGGGGGCCGGTGGAGGGAACATTCAGTACTTC	CASSKSGGAGGGNIQYF	TRBV7-8	TRBJ2-4	TRBD2	few
TGTGCCAGCTTCCGGGGACAGGGGAGAGAGACCCAGTACTTC	CASFRGQGRETQYF	TRBV2	TRBJ2-5	TRBD1	-
TGTGCCAGCAGCCTTGGACTAGCGGGGGGCGGCTACGAGCAGTACTTC	CASSLGLAGGGYEQYF	TRBV7-2	TRBJ2-7	TRBD2	-
TGTGCCAGCAGCGCTCTAGGGGGAAGCACAGATACGCAGTATTTT	CASSALGGSTDTQYF	TRBV7-9	TRBJ2-3	-	-
TGTGCCAGCTCACCCGATCAGGGGCTGAACTATGGCTACACCTTC	CASSPDQGLNYGYTF	TRBV18	TRBJ1-2	-	-
TGTGCCAGCAGTGAATCCGGGAATTCACCCCTCCACTTT	CASSESGNSPLHF	TRBV6-1	TRBJ1-6	-	few
TGTGCCTGGAGTGTAATCTCGGGGAGCACAGATACGCAGTATTTT	CAWSVISGSTDTQYF	TRBV30	TRBJ2-3	-	-
TGTGCCAGCAGCTTAGAACGGGCAGGGGGCGCCGAGCAGTACTTC	CASSLERAGGAEQYF	TRBV7-8	TRBJ2-7	TRBD1	-
TGTGCCAGCTCACCACCTGACGCGGGGCAGTACTTC	CASSPPDAGQYF	TRBV18	TRBJ2-7	-	few
TGTGCCAGCAGTTACTGGGCAGGGGGTAACTATGGCTACACCTTC	CASSYWAGGNYGYTF	TRBV6-5	TRBJ1-2	TRBD1	-
TGTGCCAGTAGTATCCTGGCGGGGGAGACCCAGTACTTC	CASSILAGETQYF	TRBV19	TRBJ2-5	-	-
TGTGCCAGCAGTTATTCGGTGGGGGGGCAGGACCTCTACGAGCAGTACTTC	CASSYSVGGQDLYEQYF	TRBV6-7	TRBJ2-7	-	-
TGTGCCAGCAGTTTAGTAGGACAGGTGAGGAATTCACCCCTCCACTTT	CASSLVGQVRNSPLHF	TRBV28	TRBJ1-6	TRBD1	once
TGTGCCAGCAGCGTAGCTAGCGGGGGCACAGATACGCAGTATTTT	CASSVASGGTDTQYF	TRBV9	TRBJ2-3	TRBD2	few
TGTGCCAGCCGGGACTTCACAGATACGCAGTATTTT	CASRDFTDTQYF	TRBV19	TRBJ2-3	-	-
TGTGCCAGCAGCTTAGTCCCCTTACTGACTTTC	CASSLVPLLTF	TRBV7-9	TRBJ2-6	-	few
TGTGCCAGCAGTGAGCGGGACTACTCCTACGAGCAGTACTTC	CASSERDYSYEQYF	TRBV6-5	TRBJ2-7	TRBD2	few
TGTGCCAGCTCACCGTGGGGGCTAAGAAACACCATATATTTT	CASSPWGLRNTIYF	TRBV18	TRBJ1-3	-	-
TGTGCCAGCAGTTTTTCGGACAGGATCCTGCACGAGCAGTACTTC	CASSFSDRILHEQYF	TRBV28	TRBJ2-7	TRBD1	-
TGTGCCTGGGCTCCGGGGACAGTAGAGACCCAGTACTTC	CAWAPGTVETQYF	TRBV30	TRBJ2-5	TRBD1	-
TGTGCCAGCAGCCCGGACAGTCCCCAAAGGCAGTTCTTC	CASSPDSPQRQFF	TRBV7-7	TRBJ2-1	-	-
TGTGCCAGCAGTTACGGGCGGCAGGGCGAAAACACCATATATTTT	CASSYGRQGENTIYF	TRBV6-5	TRBJ1-3	-	few
TGCGCCAGCAGGGCTAGCACAGATACGCAGTATTTT	CASRASTDTQYF	TRBV5-1	TRBJ2-3	-	-
TGTGCCAGCAGGTACAGGGGCAGTTACGAGCAGTACTTC	CASRYRGSYEQYF	TRBV6-6	TRBJ2-7	TRBD1	-
TGCGCCAGCAGCCAAGATCATACGGGGGGGAATCAGCCCCAGCATTTT	CASSQDHTGGNQPQHF	TRBV4-1	TRBJ1-5	-	few
TGTGCCAGCACTGAAATCGGTTCTGCGGGGTTGGGGCAGCCCCAGCATTTT	CASTEIGSAGLGQPQHF	TRBV2	TRBJ1-5	-	-
TGTGCCAGCAATCCCGGTACCTACGAGCAGTACTTC	CASNPGTYEQYF	TRBV2	TRBJ2-7	-	many
TGTGCCAGCACCCCGGGTATAGGTCCCGAGCAGTACTTC	CASTPGIGPEQYF	TRBV5-4	TRBJ2-7	-	few
TGTGCCAGTGGGGAGATAGGGCAGCCACCAAACATTCAGTACTTC	CASGEIGQPPNIQYF	TRBV10-3	TRBJ2-4	-	few
TGTGCCAGCAGCTGGAGAGCGGGGCAAACTATCTGGTATGGCTACACCTTC	CASSWRAGQTIWYGYTF	TRBV5-4	TRBJ1-2	-	few
TGTGCCAGCAGTCACTCGGACAGGGGGCAGCCCCAGCATTTT	CASSHSDRGQPQHF	TRBV2	TRBJ1-5	TRBD1	few
TGTGCCAGTAGTATACAGGACAGCGAGAATCAGCCCCAGCATTTT	CASSIQDSENQPQHF	TRBV19	TRBJ1-5	-	few